This TCR beta chain was sequenced for a study of blood T cell repertoires in COVID-19. Some clones are missing from TCRdb's copy, which holds only in-frame ones; the method was immunoSEQ multiplex PCR. Of 200,000 to 250,000 clones listed, roughly nine tenths are singletons. The CDR3 totals 14 residues. Trimming shortened V by 2 bases and J by 1 base, and 8 bases separated the two germline ends. CDR1 is SGHTA and CDR2 is FQGTGA in the germline V gene. The specimen sequenced was peripheral blood. The receptor was isolated from a man aged 55 to 70 with acute or convalescent COVID-19. The chain links TRBV7-3 to TRBJ1-1, with D hard to call. The CDR3 sequence: CASSLGPGNTEAFF. For the CDR3, the DNA is TGTGCCAGCAGCTTAGGGCCAGGGAACACTGAAGCTTTCTTT.